Listed here are 24 T cell receptor beta chains from one sample, sequenced in a study of identical twins. TCRdb redid the calling of the 5' RACE reads with MiXCR, one entry per CDR3 protein. The repertoire consists of hundreds of thousands of distinct CDR3 sequences, with about 24% occurring once and the leading ten covering 2.5% to 3.5%. The same data also contributed to another study, on T cells expressing NK-cell markers.

Sequenced input: CD4+ T cells sorted from blood. These receptors were taken from a woman between 18 and 30 years old in good health.

V and J are TRBV20-1 and TRBJ2-7; 8 bases are shared with TRBD1. CDR1 DFQATT and CDR2 SNEGSKA come from the germline V gene (reference sequence). V shed 6 bases, J shed 3 bases, and the junction held 7 bases outside the gene matches. CDR3 size: 13 residues. The CDR3 sequence is CSARQGRYYEQYF. CDR3 DNA: TGCAGTGCGAGACAGGGGCGCTACTACGAGCAGTACTTC.

The rearrangement uses TRBV10-3 and TRBJ1-5; D gene uncertain. V was cut by 6 bases and J by 2 bases, with 8 bases left in between. The CDR3 has 13 residues. Looked up from germline, CDR1 is ENHRY and CDR2 is SYGVKD. In DNA form, the CDR3 reads TGTGCCATCAGGTCCTTTGGCAATCAGCCCCAGCATTTT. This sequence encodes CAIRSFGNQPQHF.

This clonotype was observed a few times. The chain employs TRBV12-3 or TRBV12-4 and TRBJ2-5; 7 nucleotides agree with TRBD2. V lost 4 bases and J lost 4; bases outside the gene matches: 12. This CDR3 comprises 16 residues. The CDR3 DNA is TGTGCCAGCAGTTCCGCCGGTCTGATAGCGGGAGAGACCCAGTACTTC. Translation: CASSSAGLIAGETQYF.

This rearrangement joins TRBV20-1 to TRBJ2-1; D is unresolved. Germline V gene sequence: CDR1 DFQATT, CDR2 SNEGSKA (reference sequence). Deletions cut 2 bases from V and 7 bases from J, with 15 bases between. This CDR3 has 14 residues. CDR3 region: CSARLGTVNNEQFF. CDR3 sequence (DNA): TGCAGTGCTAGATTAGGAACAGTAAATAATGAGCAGTTCTTC.

The V gene is TRBV2, the J gene TRBJ2-1; D unresolved. This CDR3 contains 11 residues. Trimming shortened V by 8 bases and J by 4 bases, and 6 bases separated the two germline ends. The germline V gene encodes CDR1 SNHLY and CDR2 FYNNEI. DNA of the CDR3: TGTGCCAGCCTAATTTACAATGAGCAGTTCTTC. Residues: CASLIYNEQFF. The whole variable domain, remainder taken from reference TRBV2 and TRBJ2-1, is EPEVTQTPSHQVTQMGQEVILRCVPISNHLYFYWYRQILGQKVEFLVSFYNNEISEKSEIFDDQFSVERPDGSNFTLKIRSTKLEDSAMYFCASLIYNEQFFGPGTRLTVL.

This clonotype appeared a few times. The chain carries TRBV6-4 and TRBJ2-3; D is undetermined. V lost 0 bases, J lost 5 bases, and 3 bases lay in between. The germline gives CDR1 MRHNA, CDR2 SNTAGT. The length of the CDR3 is 12 residues. The DNA of the CDR3 is TGTGCCAGCAGTGACTCGAGAGATACGCAGTATTTT. As protein: CASSDSRDTQYF.

In this sample, this clonotype turned up many times. The chain combines TRBV11-2 with TRBJ2-3, with 8 bases aligning to TRBD1. CDR1 SGHAT and CDR2 FQNNGV come from the germline V gene. Trimming removed 5 bases from V and 1 base from J; junction bases left unmatched: 8. The CDR3 length is 16 residues. The CDR3 loop is CASSRKPGGGTDTQYF. The CDR3 coding sequence is TGTGCCAGCAGCCGAAAGCCAGGGGGCGGCACAGATACGCAGTATTTT.

This clonotype was seen a handful of times. The chain employs TRBV14 and TRBJ1-1, with D maybe TRBD1 (5 bases). The CDR3 is 15 residues long. Germline V gene lookup returns CDR1 SGHDN and CDR2 FVKESK. The V end was cut by 3 bases, the J end by 0 bases, with 11 bases between. The CDR3 nucleotides read TGTGCCAGCAGCCAGGGACGGAACTTGAACACTGAAGCTTTCTTT. It yields the protein CASSQGRNLNTEAFF.

The chain joins TRBV6-2 or TRBV6-3 to TRBJ2-1; TRBD2 aligns across 9 bases. The germline CDR1 and CDR2 sequences are MNHEY and SVGEGT. Trimming removed 6 bases from V and 8 bases from J; junction bases left unmatched: 11. The CDR3 totals 15 residues. Here the CDR3 DNA reads TGTGCCAGCAGAAAAGCGGGGGGTTCTGGCCATGAGCAGTTCTTC. Translated, it gives CASRKAGGSGHEQFF.

The rearrangement links TRBV6-2 or TRBV6-3 to TRBJ2-3; tentatively, D is TRBD1 (6 bases). This CDR3 is 14 amino acids long. Germline V lookup: CDR1 MNHEY, CDR2 SVGEGT. V lost 6 bases, J lost 2 bases, and 12 bases lay in between. DNA of the CDR3: TGTGCCAGCAGAACCCGGGACAACACAGATACGCAGTATTTT. It encodes CASRTRDNTDTQYF.

This sequence joins TRBV3-1 and TRBJ1-1; no definite D call. The length of the CDR3 is 14 residues. Trimming left V 1 base short and J 1 base short, with 7 bases between. From germline, CDR1 is LGHDT and CDR2 YNNKEL (reference sequence). In DNA, the CDR3 is TGTGCCAGCAGCCAAGTGGCAGAGAACACTGAAGCTTTCTTT. It codes for CASSQVAENTEAFF. Combining the CDR3 with reference TRBV3-1 and TRBJ1-1 gives the whole variable domain DTAVSQTPKYLVTQMGNDKSIKCEQNLGHDTMYWYKQDSKKFLKIMFSYNNKELIINETVPNRFSPKSPDKAHLNLHINSLELGDSAVYFCASSQVAENTEAFFGQGTRLTVV.

The gene calls are TRBV12-3 or TRBV12-4 and TRBJ1-2; possibly TRBD1 for D (5 bases). CDR3 length: 13 amino acids. V was cut by 6 bases and J by 5 bases, with 13 bases left in between. The CDR3 here is CASRAGTLYGYTF. As DNA, the CDR3 is TGTGCCAGCAGGGCCGGGACCCTATATGGCTACACCTTC.

This clonotype was observed a handful of times. This chain joins TRBV20-1 and TRBJ2-5; D is perhaps TRBD1 (6 bases). Germline V gene data show CDR1 as DFQATT and CDR2 as SNEGSKA (reference sequence). This CDR3 comprises 11 residues. V lost 5 bases to trimming and J lost 6 bases, with 10 bases between them. CDR3 in amino acids: CSADRPQTQYF. As DNA, the CDR3 is TGCAGTGCTGACAGGCCCCAGACCCAGTACTTC.

This clonotype was seen only a few times. The chain uses TRBV20-1 and TRBJ1-4; TRBD1 matches 8 bases. This CDR3 region has 14 residues. Trimming cost V 3 bases and J 8 bases; bases outside gene matches: 8. The V gene's germline CDR1 is DFQATT and CDR2 SNEGSKA (reference sequence). CDR3 amino acids: CSASEATGDEKLFF. Here the CDR3 DNA reads TGCAGTGCTAGTGAGGCGACAGGGGACGAAAAACTGTTTTTT.

The chain has TRBV20-1 and TRBJ1-2, with 7 positions matching TRBD1. Germline loops: CDR1 DFQATT, CDR2 SNEGSKA (reference sequence). This CDR3 has 13 residues. V lost 5 bases to trimming and J lost 4 bases; unmatched junction nucleotides: 7. The CDR3 sequence is CSAVMDRRYGYTF. The CDR3 DNA is TGCAGTGCTGTGATGGACAGGCGCTATGGCTACACCTTC.

The chain couples TRBV29-1 to TRBJ2-1; a weak D match, TRBD2 (6 bases). Between the trimmed V and J ends, which lost 5 bases and 3 bases, there was a span of 11 bases. This CDR3 has 13 residues. CDR1 SQVTM and CDR2 ANQGSEA come from the germline V gene. The CDR3 is CSVPRRDYNEQFF. Written as DNA, the CDR3 is TGCAGCGTTCCAAGGCGGGACTACAATGAGCAGTTCTTC.

In its sample, this clonotype was seen a few times. The chain employs TRBV20-1 and TRBJ2-7; no definite D call. Germline V lookup: CDR1 DFQATT, CDR2 SNEGSKA (reference sequence). The CDR3 is made up of 11 amino acids. Deletions cut 6 bases from V and 6 bases from J, with 12 bases between. The CDR3 DNA sequence: TGCAGTGCCTCTACAGTAGGCGAGCAGTACTTC. Amino acids: CSASTVGEQYF.

In its sample, this clonotype was seen a few times. The chain joins TRBV15 to TRBJ2-1; no firm D call. V was clipped by 5 bases and J by 4 bases, with 9 bases between them. This CDR3 contains 13 residues. CDR1 and CDR2 (germline): LNHNV, YYDKDF (reference sequence). The CDR3 sequence is CATSGSQYNEQFF. As DNA, the CDR3 is TGTGCCACCAGCGGCTCTCAGTACAATGAGCAGTTCTTC.

The chain recombines TRBV7-2 with TRBJ2-1; TRBD2 agrees at 10 bases. Germline V gene data show CDR1 as SGHTA and CDR2 as FQGNSA. V was clipped by 4 bases and J by 2 bases; unmatched bases: 2. The CDR3 loop spans 15 amino acids. For the CDR3, the DNA is TGTGCCAGCAGCTGGCTAGCGGGGGCCTACAATGAGCAGTTCTTC. Protein sequence: CASSWLAGAYNEQFF.

The chain recombines TRBV6-2 or TRBV6-3 with TRBJ1-2; unclear D gene. CDR3 size: 15 residues. Trimming removed 0 bases at V and 6 bases at J, with 14 bases between. In germline, CDR1 is MNHEY, CDR2 SVGEGT. CDR3 amino acids: CASSYSAARQNGYTF. The DNA for the CDR3 is TGTGCCAGCAGTTACTCTGCCGCGCGGCAAAATGGCTACACCTTC.

The chain is built from TRBV5-1 and TRBJ1-6; no firm D call. Trimming removed 6 bases from V and 7 bases from J, with 11 bases in between. Looked up from germline, CDR1 is SGHRS and CDR2 is YFSETQ. This CDR3 comprises 13 residues. This chain's CDR3 is CASTEADNSPLHF. CDR3 coding DNA: TGCGCCAGCACGGAGGCGGACAATTCACCCCTCCACTTT. Full variable domain (rest looked up from reference TRBV5-1 and TRBJ1-6): KAGVTQTPRYLIKTRGQQVTLSCSPISGHRSVSWYQQTPGQGLQFLFEYFSETQRNKGNFPGRFSGRQFSNSRSEMNVSTLELGDSALYLCASTEADNSPLHFGNGTRLTVT.

This clonotype turned up a few times. The chain combines TRBV18 with TRBJ2-3, with D possibly called TRBD1 or TRBD2 (6 bases each). CDR1 is KGHSH and CDR2 is LQKENI in the germline V gene. V was trimmed by 3 bases and J by 2 bases, leaving 12 bases between them. The CDR3 covers 15 residues. The CDR3 reads CASSPRDTNTDTQYF. In DNA, the CDR3 is TGTGCCAGCTCACCGCGGGACACCAACACAGATACGCAGTATTTT.

This clonotype was counted only a few times. The chain recombines TRBV30 with TRBJ2-2; 8 bases map to TRBD2. The CDR3 has 17 amino acids. Germline CDR1 and CDR2: GTSNPN and SVGIG (reference sequence). Germline trimming cut 2 bases from V and 4 bases from J; bases unmatched to any gene: 12. The CDR3 region is CAWSRISGSTGTGELFF. CDR3 in DNA: TGTGCCTGGAGTAGGATCAGCGGGAGTACGGGCACCGGGGAGCTGTTTTTT.

In its sample, this clonotype was seen a few times. The J gene is TRBJ2-2, the V gene TRBV2; no firm D call. The CDR3 length is 16 residues. CDR1 is SNHLY and CDR2 is FYNNEI in the germline V gene. V shed 9 bases and J shed 2 bases, with 19 bases lying between them. The DNA for the CDR3 is TGTGCCAGGCCGGCCATATCCTCCCACAACACCGGGGAGCTGTTTTTT. Protein sequence: CARPAISSHNTGELFF.